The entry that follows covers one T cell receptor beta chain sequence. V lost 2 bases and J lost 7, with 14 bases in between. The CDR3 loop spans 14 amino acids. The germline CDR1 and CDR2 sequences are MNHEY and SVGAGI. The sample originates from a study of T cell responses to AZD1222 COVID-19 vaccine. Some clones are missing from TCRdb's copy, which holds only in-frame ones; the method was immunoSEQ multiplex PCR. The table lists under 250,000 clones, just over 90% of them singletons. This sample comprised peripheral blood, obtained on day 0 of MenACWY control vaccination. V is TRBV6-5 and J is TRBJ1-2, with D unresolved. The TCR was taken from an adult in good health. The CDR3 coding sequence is TGTGCCAGCAGTTACGTGGCGGGAGGACGTGGCTACACCTTC. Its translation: CASSYVAGGRGYTF.